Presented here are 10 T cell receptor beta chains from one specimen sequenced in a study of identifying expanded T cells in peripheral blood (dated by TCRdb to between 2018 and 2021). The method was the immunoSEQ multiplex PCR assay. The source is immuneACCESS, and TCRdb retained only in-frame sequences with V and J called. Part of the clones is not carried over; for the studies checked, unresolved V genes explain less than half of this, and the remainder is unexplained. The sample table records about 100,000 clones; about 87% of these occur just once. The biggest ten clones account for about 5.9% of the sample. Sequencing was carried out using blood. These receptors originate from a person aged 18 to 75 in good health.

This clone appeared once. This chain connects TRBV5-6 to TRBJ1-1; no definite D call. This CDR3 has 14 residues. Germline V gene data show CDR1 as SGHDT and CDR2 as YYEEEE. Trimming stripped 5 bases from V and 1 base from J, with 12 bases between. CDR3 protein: CASSRYGPNTEAFF. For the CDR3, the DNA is TGTGCCAGCAGTAGGTACGGACCGAACACTGAAGCTTTCTTT.

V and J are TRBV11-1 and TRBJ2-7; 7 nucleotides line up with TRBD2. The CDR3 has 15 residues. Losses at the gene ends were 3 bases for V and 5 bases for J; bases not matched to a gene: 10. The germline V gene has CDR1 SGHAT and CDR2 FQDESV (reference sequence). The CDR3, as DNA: TGTGCCAGCAGCTTTCTAACAACGGGAGGCGACGAGCAGTACTTC. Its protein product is CASSFLTTGGDEQYF. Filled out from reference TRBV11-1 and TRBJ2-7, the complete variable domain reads EAEVAQSPRYKITEKSQAVAFWCDPISGHATLYWYRQILGQGPELLVQFQDESVVDDSQLPKDRFSAERLKGVDSTLKIQPAELGDSAMYLCASSFLTTGGDEQYFGPGTRLTVT.

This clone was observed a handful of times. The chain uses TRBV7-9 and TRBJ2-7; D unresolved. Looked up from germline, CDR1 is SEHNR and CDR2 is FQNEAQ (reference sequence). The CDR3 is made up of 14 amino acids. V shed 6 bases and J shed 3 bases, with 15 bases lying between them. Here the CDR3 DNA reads TGTGCCAGCAGTGAGAAGGACCTGGGCTACGAGCAGTACTTC. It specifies CASSEKDLGYEQYF.

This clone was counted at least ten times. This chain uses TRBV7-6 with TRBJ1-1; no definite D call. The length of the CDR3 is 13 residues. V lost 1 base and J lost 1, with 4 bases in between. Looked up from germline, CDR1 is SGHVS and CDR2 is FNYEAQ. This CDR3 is CASSLEQNTEAFF. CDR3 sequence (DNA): TGTGCCAGCAGCTTAGAACAGAACACTGAAGCTTTCTTT.

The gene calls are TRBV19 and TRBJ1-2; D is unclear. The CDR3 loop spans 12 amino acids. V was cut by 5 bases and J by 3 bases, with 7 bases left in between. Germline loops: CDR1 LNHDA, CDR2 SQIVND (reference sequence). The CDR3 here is CASSYRDYGYTF. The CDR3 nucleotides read TGTGCCAGTAGTTACCGGGACTATGGCTACACCTTC.

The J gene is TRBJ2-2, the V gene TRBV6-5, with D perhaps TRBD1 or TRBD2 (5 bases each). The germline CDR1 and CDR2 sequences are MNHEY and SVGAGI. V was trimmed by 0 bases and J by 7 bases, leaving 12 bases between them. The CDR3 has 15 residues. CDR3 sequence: CASSYSRGGYGELFF. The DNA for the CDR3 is TGTGCCAGCAGTTACTCGAGGGGTGGTTACGGGGAGCTGTTTTTT.

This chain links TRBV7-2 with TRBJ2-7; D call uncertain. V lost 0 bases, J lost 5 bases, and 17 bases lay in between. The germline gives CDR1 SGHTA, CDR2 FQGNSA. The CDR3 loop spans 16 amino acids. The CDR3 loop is CASSLAVTVLENEQYF. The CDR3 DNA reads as TGTGCCAGCAGCTTAGCGGTTACAGTTCTCGAGAACGAGCAGTACTTC. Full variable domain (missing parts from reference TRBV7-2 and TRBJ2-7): GAGVSQSPSNKVTEKGKDVELRCDPISGHTALYWYRQSLGQGLEFLIYFQGNSAPDKSGLPSDRFSAERTGGSVSTLTIQRTQQEDSAVYLCASSLAVTVLENEQYFGPGTRLTVT.

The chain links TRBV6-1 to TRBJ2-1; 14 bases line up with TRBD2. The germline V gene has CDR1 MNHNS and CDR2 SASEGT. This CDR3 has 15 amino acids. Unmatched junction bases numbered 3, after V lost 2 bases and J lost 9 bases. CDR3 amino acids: CASSEFGTSGGEQFF. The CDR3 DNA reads TGTGCCAGCAGTGAATTTGGGACTAGCGGGGGTGAGCAGTTCTTC.

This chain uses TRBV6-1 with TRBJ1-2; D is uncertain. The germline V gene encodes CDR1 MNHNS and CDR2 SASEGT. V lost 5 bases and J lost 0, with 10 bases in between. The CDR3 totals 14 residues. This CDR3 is CASSSHSPNYGYTF. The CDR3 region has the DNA TGTGCCAGCAGTTCGCACAGCCCTAACTATGGCTACACCTTC.

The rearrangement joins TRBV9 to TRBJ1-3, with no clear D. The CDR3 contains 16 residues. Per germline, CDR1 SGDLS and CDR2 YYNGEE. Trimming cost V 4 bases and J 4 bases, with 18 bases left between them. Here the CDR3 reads CASSSREGGSGNTIYF. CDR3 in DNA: TGTGCCAGCAGCTCGAGGGAGGGAGGATCAGGAAACACCATATATTTT.